The next 4 T cell receptor beta chains were all read from a single sample in a study of blood T cell repertoires in COVID-19. The repertoire was sequenced with immunoSEQ multiplex PCR; TCRdb's copy has only in-frame clones and lacks some. The table records 50,000 or so clones, 80% to 90% of them present only once. Specimen: peripheral blood. The receptors originated from a man aged 45-65 years with active COVID-19.

This chain uses TRBV29-1 with TRBJ1-1; no definite D call. CDR3 length equals 10 residues. CDR1 is SQVTM, CDR2 ANQGSEA, per germline. V lost 7 bases to trimming and J lost 5 bases, with 8 bases between them. CDR3 nucleotide sequence: TGCAGCGCCTGGACTACTGAAGCTTTCTTT. It yields the protein CSAWTTEAFF.

The rearrangement joins TRBV5-1 to TRBJ2-7, with 7 bases aligning to TRBD1. CDR3 length equals 15 residues. Trimming removed 2 bases from V and 2 bases from J; junction bases left unmatched: 7. Per the germline V gene, CDR1 is SGHRS and CDR2 is YFSETQ. This CDR3 reads CASSLAGQDTYEQYF. The CDR3 region has the DNA TGCGCCAGCAGCTTAGCTGGACAGGATACCTACGAGCAGTACTTC.

This chain connects TRBV12-3 or TRBV12-4 to TRBJ2-5; TRBD2 might be the D (6 bases). Trimming cost V 5 bases and J 6 bases, with 10 bases left between them. This CDR3 has 12 amino acids. CDR3 in amino acids: CASSARGKTQYF. DNA for the CDR3: TGTGCCAGCAGTGCACGGGGGAAGACCCAGTACTTC.

The rearrangement links TRBV5-1 to TRBJ1-4; 8 nucleotides align to TRBD1. The CDR3 consists of 16 residues. V was clipped by 4 bases and J by 7 bases; unmatched bases: 12. Germline CDR1 is SGHRS and CDR2 is YFSETQ. The CDR3 is CASSRSLQGTGEKLFF. CDR3 in DNA: TGCGCCAGCAGCCGGAGCCTACAGGGGACAGGTGAAAAACTGTTTTTT.